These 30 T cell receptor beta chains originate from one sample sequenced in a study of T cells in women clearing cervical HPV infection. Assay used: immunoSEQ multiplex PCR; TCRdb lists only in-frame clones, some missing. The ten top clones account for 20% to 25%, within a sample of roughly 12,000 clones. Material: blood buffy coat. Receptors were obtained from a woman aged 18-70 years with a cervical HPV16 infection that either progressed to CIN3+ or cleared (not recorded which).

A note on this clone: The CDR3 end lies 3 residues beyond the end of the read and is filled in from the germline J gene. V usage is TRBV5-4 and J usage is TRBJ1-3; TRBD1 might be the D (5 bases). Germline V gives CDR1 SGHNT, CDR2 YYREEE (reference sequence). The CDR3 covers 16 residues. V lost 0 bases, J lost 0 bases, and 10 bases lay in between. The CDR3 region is CASSLGGTVSGNTIYF. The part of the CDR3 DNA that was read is TGTGCCAGCAGCTTGGGTGGGACTGTCTCTGGAAACACC.

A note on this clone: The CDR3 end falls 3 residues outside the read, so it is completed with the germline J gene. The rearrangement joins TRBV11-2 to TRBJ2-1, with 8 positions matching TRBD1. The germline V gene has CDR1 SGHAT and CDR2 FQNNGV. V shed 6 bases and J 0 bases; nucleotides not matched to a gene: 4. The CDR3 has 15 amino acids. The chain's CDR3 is CASRQGAGSYNEQFF. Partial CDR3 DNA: TGTGCCAGCAGGCAGGGGGCCGGCTCCTACAATGAG.

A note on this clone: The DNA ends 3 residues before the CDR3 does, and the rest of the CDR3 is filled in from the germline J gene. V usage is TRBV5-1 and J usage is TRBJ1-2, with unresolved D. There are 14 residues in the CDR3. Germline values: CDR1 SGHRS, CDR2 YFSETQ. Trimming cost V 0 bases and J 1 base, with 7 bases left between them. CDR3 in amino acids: CASSLAEGNYGYTF. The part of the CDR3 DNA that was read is TGCGCCAGCAGCTTGGCCGAGGGTAACTATGGC.

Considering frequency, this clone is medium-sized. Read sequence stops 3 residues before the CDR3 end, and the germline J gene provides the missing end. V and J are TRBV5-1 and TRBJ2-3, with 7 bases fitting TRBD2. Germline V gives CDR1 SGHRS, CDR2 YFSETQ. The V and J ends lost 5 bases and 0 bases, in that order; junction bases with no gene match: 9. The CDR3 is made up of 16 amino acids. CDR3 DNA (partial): TGCGCCAGCAGACCTGCGACTAGCAATAGCACAGATACG. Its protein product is CASRPATSNSTDT. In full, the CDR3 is CASRPATSNSTDTQYF.

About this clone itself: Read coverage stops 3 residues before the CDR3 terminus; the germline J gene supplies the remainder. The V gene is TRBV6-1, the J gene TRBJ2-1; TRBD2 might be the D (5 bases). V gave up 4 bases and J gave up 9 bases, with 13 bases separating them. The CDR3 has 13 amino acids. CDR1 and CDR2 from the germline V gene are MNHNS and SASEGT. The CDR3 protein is CASSARGDGEQFF. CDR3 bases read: TGTGCCAGCAGTGCCCGGGGAGATGGTGAG.

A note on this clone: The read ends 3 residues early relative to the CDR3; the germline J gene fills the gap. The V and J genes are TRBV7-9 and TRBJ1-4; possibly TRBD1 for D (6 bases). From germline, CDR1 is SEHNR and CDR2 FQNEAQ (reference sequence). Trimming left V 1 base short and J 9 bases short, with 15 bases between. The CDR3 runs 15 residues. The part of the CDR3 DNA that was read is TGTGCCAGCAGCTTAGGAGGGCAGGGGAATAAAAAA. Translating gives CASSLGGQGNKK. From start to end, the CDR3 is CASSLGGQGNKKLFF.

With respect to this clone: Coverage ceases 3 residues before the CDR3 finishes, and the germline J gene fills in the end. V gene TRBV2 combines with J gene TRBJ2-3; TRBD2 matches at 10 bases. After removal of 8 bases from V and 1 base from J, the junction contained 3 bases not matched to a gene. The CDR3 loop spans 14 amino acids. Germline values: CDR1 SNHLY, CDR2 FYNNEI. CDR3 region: CASLTSGGTDTQYF. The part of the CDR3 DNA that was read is TGTGCCAGCCTAACTAGCGGGGGCACAGATACG.

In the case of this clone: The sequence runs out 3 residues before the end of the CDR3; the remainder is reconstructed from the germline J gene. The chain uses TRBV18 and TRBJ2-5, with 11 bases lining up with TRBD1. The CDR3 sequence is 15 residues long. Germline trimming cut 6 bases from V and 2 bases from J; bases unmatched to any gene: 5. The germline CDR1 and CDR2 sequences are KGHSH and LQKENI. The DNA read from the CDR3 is TGTGCCAGCTCTCGGGGACAGGGGGGACAAGAGACC. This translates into CASSRGQGGQET. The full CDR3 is CASSRGQGGQETQYF. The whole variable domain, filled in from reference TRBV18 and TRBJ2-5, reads NAGVMQNPRHLVRRRGQEARLRCSPMKGHSHVYWYRQLPEEGLKFMVYLQKENIIDESGMPKERFSAEFPKEGPSILRIQQVVRGDSAAYFCASSRGQGGQETQYFGPGTRLLVL.

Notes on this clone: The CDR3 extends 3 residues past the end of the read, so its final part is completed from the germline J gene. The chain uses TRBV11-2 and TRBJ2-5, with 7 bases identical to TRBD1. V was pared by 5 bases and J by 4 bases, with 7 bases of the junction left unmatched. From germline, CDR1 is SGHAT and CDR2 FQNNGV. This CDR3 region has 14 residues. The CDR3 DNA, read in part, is TGTGCCAGCAGCACACAGGGGACGGCAGAGACC. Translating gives CASSTQGTAET. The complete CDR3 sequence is CASSTQGTAETQYF.

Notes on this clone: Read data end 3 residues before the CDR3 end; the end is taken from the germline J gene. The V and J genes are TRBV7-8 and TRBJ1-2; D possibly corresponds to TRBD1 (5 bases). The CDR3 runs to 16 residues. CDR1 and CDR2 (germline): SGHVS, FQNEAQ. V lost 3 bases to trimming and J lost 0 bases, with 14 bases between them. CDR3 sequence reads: CASSFSPGHTNYGYTF. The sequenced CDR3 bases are TGTGCCAGCAGCTTTTCTCCAGGACACACTAACTATGGC.

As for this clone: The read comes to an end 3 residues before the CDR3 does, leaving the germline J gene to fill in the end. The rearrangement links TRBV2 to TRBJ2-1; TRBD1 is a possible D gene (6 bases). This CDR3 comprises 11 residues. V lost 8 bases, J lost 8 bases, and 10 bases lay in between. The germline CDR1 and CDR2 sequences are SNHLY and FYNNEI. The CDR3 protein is CASGRGDEQFF. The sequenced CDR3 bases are TGTGCCAGCGGCAGGGGCGATGAG.

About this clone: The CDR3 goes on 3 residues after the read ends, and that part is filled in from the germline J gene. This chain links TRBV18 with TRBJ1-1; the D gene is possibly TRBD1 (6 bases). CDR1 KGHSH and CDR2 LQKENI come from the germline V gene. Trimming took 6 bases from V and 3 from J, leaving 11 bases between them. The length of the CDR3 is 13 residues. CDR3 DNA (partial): TGTGCCAGCTCGCTCAACAGGGACACTGAA. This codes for CASSLNRDTE. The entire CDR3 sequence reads CASSLNRDTEAFF.

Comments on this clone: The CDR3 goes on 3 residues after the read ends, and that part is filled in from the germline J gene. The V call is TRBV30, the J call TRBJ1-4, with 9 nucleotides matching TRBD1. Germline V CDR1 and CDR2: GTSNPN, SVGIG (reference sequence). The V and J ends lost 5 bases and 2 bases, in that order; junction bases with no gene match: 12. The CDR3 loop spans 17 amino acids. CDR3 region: CAWGPPGQGSTNEKLFF. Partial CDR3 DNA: TGTGCCTGGGGCCCTCCGGGACAGGGCTCGACTAATGAAAAA.

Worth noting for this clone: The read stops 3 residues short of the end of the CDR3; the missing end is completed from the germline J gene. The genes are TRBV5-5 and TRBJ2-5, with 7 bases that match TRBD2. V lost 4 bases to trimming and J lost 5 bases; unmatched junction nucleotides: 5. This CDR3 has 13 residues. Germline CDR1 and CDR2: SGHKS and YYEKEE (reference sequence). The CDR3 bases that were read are TGTGCCAGCAGCATGACTAGCTCGGAGACC. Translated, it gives CASSMTSSET. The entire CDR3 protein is CASSMTSSETQYF.

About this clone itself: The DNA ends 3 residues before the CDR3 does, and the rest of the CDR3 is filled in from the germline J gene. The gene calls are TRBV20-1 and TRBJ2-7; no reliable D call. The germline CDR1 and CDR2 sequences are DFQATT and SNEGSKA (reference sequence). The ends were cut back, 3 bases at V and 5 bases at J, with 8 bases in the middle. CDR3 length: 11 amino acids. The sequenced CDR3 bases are TGCAGTGCTAGCCCGGGTCACGAG. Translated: CSASPGHE. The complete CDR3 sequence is CSASPGHEQYF.

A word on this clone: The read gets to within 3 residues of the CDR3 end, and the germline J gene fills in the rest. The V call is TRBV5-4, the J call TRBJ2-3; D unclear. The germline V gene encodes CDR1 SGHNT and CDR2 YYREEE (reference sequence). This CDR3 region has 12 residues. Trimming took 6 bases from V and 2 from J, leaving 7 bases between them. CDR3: CASTTNTDTQYF. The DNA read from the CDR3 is TGTGCCAGCACCACAAACACAGATACG.

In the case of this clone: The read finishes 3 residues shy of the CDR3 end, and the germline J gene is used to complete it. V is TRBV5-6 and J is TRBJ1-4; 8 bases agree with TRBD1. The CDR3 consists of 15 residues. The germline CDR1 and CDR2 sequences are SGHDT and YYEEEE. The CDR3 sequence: CASSFGGQGNWKLFF. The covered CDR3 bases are TGTGCCAGCAGCTTCGGTGGACAGGGAAACTGGAAA.

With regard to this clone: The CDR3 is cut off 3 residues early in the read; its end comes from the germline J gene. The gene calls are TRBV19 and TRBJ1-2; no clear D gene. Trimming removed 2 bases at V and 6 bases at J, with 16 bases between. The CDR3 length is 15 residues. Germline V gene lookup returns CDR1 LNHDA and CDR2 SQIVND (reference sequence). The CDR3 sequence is CASSIIRISSDGYTF. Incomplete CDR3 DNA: TGTGCCAGTAGTATAATACGAATCAGTTCCGATGGC.

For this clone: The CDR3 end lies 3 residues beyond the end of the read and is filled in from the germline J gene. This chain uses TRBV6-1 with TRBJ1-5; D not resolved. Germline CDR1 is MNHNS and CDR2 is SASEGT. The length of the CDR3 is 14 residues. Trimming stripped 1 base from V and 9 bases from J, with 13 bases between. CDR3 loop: CASSEGRVVGPQHF. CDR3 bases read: TGTGCCAGCAGTGAAGGAAGGGTGGTGGGGCCC.

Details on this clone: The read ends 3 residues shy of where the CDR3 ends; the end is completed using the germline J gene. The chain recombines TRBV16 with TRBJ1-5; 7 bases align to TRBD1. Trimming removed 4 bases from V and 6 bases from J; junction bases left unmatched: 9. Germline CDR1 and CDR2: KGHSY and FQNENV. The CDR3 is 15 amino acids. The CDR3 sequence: CASSPGQEKVQPQHF. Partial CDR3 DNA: TGTGCCAGCAGCCCCGGACAGGAGAAGGTTCAGCCC.

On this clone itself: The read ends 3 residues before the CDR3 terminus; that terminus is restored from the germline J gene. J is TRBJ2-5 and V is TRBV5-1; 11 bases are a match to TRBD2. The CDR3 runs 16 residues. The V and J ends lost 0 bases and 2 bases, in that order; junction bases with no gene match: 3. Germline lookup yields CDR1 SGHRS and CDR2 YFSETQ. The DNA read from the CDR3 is TGCGCCAGCAGCTTGGGTACTAGCGGGAGACAAGAGACC. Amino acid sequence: CASSLGTSGRQET. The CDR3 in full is CASSLGTSGRQETQYF.

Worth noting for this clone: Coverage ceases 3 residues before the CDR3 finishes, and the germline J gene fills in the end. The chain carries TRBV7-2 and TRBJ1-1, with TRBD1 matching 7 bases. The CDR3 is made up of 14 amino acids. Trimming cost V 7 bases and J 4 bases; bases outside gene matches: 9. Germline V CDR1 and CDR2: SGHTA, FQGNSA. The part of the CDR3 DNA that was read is TGTGCCAGCACCCTGGGACAGTCATTCACTGAA. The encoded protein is CASTLGQSFTE. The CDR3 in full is CASTLGQSFTEAFF.

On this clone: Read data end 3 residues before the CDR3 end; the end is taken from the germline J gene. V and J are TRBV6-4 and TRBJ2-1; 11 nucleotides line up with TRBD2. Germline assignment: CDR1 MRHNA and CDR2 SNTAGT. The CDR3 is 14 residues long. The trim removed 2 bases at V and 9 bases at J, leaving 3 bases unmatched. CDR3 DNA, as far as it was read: TGTGCCAGCAGTGACGGCCTAGCGGGGGGTGAG. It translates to CASSDGLAGGE. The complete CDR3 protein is CASSDGLAGGEQFF.

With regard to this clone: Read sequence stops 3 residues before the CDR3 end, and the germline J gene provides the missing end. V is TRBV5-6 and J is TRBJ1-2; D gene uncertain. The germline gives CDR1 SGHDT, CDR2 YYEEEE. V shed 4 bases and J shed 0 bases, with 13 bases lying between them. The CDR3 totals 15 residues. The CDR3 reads CASSAAVLTNYGYTF. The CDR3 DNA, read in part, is TGTGCCAGCAGCGCGGCGGTGCTGACTAACTATGGC. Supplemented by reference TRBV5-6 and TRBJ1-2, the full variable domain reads DAGVTQSPTHLIKTRGQQVTLRCSPKSGHDTVSWYQQALGQGPQFIFQYYEEEERQRGNFPDRFSGHQFPNYSSELNVNALLLGDSALYLCASSAAVLTNYGYTFGSGTRLTVV.

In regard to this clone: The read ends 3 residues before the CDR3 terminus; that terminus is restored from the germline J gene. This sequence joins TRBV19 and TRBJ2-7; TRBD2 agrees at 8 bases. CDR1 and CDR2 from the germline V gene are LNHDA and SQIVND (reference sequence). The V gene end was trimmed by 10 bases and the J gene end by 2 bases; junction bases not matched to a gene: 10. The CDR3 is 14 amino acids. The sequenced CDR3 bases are TGTGCCACCCGGGGGGGCGGGGGTACCTACGAG. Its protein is CATRGGGGTYE. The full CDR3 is CATRGGGGTYEQYF.

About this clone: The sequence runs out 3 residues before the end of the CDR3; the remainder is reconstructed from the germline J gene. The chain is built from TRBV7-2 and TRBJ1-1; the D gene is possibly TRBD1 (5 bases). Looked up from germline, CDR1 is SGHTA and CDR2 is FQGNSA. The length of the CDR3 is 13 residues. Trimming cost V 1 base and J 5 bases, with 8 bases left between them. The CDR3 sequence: CASSLGSGTEAFF. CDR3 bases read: TGTGCCAGCAGCTTAGGTTCAGGGACTGAA.

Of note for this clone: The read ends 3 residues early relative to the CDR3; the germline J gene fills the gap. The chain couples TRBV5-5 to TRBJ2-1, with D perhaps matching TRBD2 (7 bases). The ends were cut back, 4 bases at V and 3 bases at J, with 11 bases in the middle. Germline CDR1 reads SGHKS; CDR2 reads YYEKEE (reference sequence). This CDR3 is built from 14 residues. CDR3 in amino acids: CASSGGGGYNEQFF. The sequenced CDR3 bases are TGTGCCAGCAGCGGGGGCGGGGGCTACAATGAG. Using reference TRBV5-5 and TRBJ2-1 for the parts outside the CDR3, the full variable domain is DAGVTQSPTHLIKTRGQQVTLRCSPISGHKSVSWYQQVLGQGPQFIFQYYEKEERGRGNFPDRFSARQFPNYSSELNVNALLLGDSALYLCASSGGGGYNEQFFGPGTRLTVL.

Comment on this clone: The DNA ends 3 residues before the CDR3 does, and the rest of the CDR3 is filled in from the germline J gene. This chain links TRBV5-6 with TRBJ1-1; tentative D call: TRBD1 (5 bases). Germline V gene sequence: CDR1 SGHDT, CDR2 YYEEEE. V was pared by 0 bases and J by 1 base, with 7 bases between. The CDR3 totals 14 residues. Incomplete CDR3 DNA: TGTGCCAGCAGCTTGGGACAGAAGAACACTGAA. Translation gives CASSLGQKNTE. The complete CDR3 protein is CASSLGQKNTEAFF.

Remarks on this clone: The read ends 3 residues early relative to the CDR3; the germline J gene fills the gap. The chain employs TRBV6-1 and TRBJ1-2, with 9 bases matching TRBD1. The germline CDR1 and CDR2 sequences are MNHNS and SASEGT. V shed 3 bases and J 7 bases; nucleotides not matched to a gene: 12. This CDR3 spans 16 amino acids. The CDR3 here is CASSELWTGEFPGYTF. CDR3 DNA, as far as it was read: TGTGCCAGCAGTGAGTTGTGGACAGGGGAGTTTCCTGGC.

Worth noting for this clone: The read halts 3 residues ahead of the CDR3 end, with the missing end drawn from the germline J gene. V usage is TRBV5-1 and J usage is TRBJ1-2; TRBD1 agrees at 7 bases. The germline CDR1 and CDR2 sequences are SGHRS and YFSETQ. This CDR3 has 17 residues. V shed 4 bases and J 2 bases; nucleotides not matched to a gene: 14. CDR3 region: CASSAGGTASSNYGYTF. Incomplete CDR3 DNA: TGCGCCAGCAGCGCGGGCGGGACAGCTTCATCCAACTATGGC.